These 25 T cell receptor beta chains came from one sample sequenced in a study of T cells in localized non-small cell lung cancer. Here immunoSEQ multiplex PCR was the method, and the copy in TCRdb shows in-frame clones only, minus some. The table has approximately 150,000 clones, more than 80% seen once. The sequences come from peripheral blood, collected before any cancer treatment. The receptors were sampled from a female donor aged 60 or older with stage I lung adenocarcinoma.

The chain is built from TRBV5-1 and TRBJ2-5; 9 nucleotides line up with TRBD1. Germline V gene data show CDR1 as SGHRS and CDR2 as YFSETQ. The V segment lost 5 bases and the J segment 5 bases; nucleotides outside the gene matches: 7. This CDR3 has 14 residues. The CDR3: CASRQTGGGETQYF. The CDR3, as DNA: TGCGCCAGCAGACAAACAGGGGGCGGGGAGACCCAGTACTTC.

The genes are TRBV28 and TRBJ2-3; D may match TRBD1 or TRBD2 (5 bases each). Germline V gene data show CDR1 as MDHEN and CDR2 as SYDVKM. The CDR3 consists of 16 residues. V shed 4 bases and J shed 0 bases, with 14 bases lying between them. CDR3 in DNA: TGTGCCAGCAGTTGGGGCCTAGCAACTAGCACAGATACGCAGTATTTT. This sequence encodes CASSWGLATSTDTQYF.

The rearrangement uses TRBV6-4 and TRBJ2-1; D unclear. Germline lookup yields CDR1 MRHNA and CDR2 SNTAGT. Between the trimmed V and J ends, which lost 5 bases and 2 bases, there was a span of 16 bases. The CDR3 extends over 16 amino acids. The CDR3 here is CASSRYRTDTYNEQFF. Here the CDR3 DNA reads TGTGCCAGCAGTCGCTACAGAACCGACACCTACAATGAGCAGTTCTTC.

The chain links TRBV11-3 to TRBJ2-7; possibly TRBD2 for D (6 bases). CDR3 size: 14 residues. Germline CDR1 SGHNT, CDR2 YENEEA. V lost 5 bases and J lost 6, with 17 bases in between. The CDR3 protein is CASSQTRGICEQYF. The CDR3 coding sequence is TGTGCCAGCAGCCAAACCCGGGGGATCTGCGAGCAGTACTTC.

This rearrangement joins TRBV28 to TRBJ2-1; 13 nucleotides agree with TRBD2. The CDR3 extends over 17 amino acids. Germline V gene lookup returns CDR1 MDHEN and CDR2 SYDVKM. V shed 6 bases, J shed 3 bases, and the junction held 8 bases outside the gene matches. In DNA form, the CDR3 reads TGTGCCAGCAGCTACGCCGGGACTAGCGGGATCTACAATGAGCAGTTCTTC. Amino acid sequence: CASSYAGTSGIYNEQFF. The whole variable domain, filled in from reference TRBV28 and TRBJ2-1, reads DVKVTQSSRYLVKRTGEKVFLECVQDMDHENMFWYRQDPGLGLRLIYFSYDVKMKEKGDIPEGYSVSREKKERFSLILESASTNQTSMYLCASSYAGTSGIYNEQFFGPGTRLTVL.

This chain links TRBV5-4 with TRBJ2-1; 10 bases map to TRBD2. J gave up 12 bases and V 4 bases, and 10 bases lay outside the gene matches. CDR3 length: 14 amino acids. Germline values: CDR1 SGHNT, CDR2 YYREEE (reference sequence). The CDR3 region is CASSLKAGGPRQFF. The CDR3 DNA reads TGTGCCAGCAGCCTCAAAGCGGGAGGGCCAAGGCAGTTCTTC.

This clone has just one count. V and J are TRBV6-5 and TRBJ1-1; no definite D call. This CDR3 contains 14 residues. V gave up 5 bases and J gave up 1 base, with 11 bases separating them. Per germline, CDR1 MNHEY and CDR2 SVGAGI. CDR3 protein: CASSPGRKNTEAFF. CDR3 nucleotide sequence: TGTGCCAGCAGTCCAGGAAGGAAGAACACTGAAGCTTTCTTT.

The chain carries TRBV27 and TRBJ2-3, with D tentatively TRBD1 (6 bases). This CDR3 is 14 amino acids long. Germline CDR1 is MNHEY and CDR2 is SMNVEV (reference sequence). Between the trimmed V and J ends, which lost 3 bases and 4 bases, there was a span of 11 bases. DNA for the CDR3: TGTGCCAGCAGTTTTAACAGGGTGCCAGATACGCAGTATTTT. As protein: CASSFNRVPDTQYF.

This chain uses TRBV5-1 with TRBJ2-5; tentative D call: TRBD2 (6 bases). The CDR3 loop spans 12 amino acids. CDR1 is SGHRS, CDR2 YFSETQ, per germline. V was pared by 4 bases and J by 5 bases, with 9 bases between. The CDR3 DNA follows: TGCGCCAGCAGCACGGGGGTGGAGACCCAGTACTTC. Translating gives CASSTGVETQYF.

V is TRBV7-3 and J is TRBJ2-2; D is uncertain. V was pared by 5 bases and J by 6 bases, with 13 bases between. CDR1 and CDR2 (germline): SGHTA, FQGTGA. The CDR3 totals 14 residues. The CDR3 protein is CASSPNAVPGELFF. CDR3 coding DNA: TGTGCCAGCAGCCCGAACGCCGTACCCGGGGAGCTGTTTTTT.

The chain carries TRBV6-5 and TRBJ2-2; D unclear. This CDR3 is 13 amino acids long. Looked up from germline, CDR1 is MNHEY and CDR2 is SVGAGI. The V and J ends lost 7 bases and 5 bases respectively, with 11 bases between them. DNA for the CDR3: TGTGCCAGCAAGATAGTCGGGACCGGGGAGCTGTTTTTT. The encoded protein is CASKIVGTGELFF.

V is TRBV2 and J is TRBJ2-1; TRBD1 matches at 8 bases. This CDR3 comprises 14 residues. Losses at the gene ends were 10 bases for V and 6 bases for J; bases not matched to a gene: 11. Germline V CDR1 and CDR2: SNHLY, FYNNEI. CDR3 protein: CATRLYGQGNEQFF. For the CDR3, the DNA is TGTGCCACCAGACTATACGGACAGGGCAATGAGCAGTTCTTC.

The V and J genes are TRBV5-4 and TRBJ1-1; 8 nucleotides align to TRBD1. The V segment lost 0 bases and the J segment 4 bases; nucleotides outside the gene matches: 8. Germline CDR1 reads SGHNT; CDR2 reads YYREEE (reference sequence). CDR3 length: 16 amino acids. DNA for the CDR3: TGTGCCAGCAGCTTGGCCGGGACAGGTTTGGGCACTGAAGCTTTCTTT. Its protein product is CASSLAGTGLGTEAFF.

The chain recombines TRBV29-1 with TRBJ2-7; no clear D gene. The CDR3 is 12 amino acids. V was trimmed by 2 bases and J by 5 bases, leaving 10 bases between them. Germline V gives CDR1 SQVTM, CDR2 ANQGSEA. CDR3 sequence: CSVEKHGDEQYF. For the CDR3, the DNA is TGCAGCGTTGAAAAACACGGCGACGAGCAGTACTTC.

This clone was counted only a few times. The CDR3 loop is CASSLESGRKNTEAFF. The DNA for the CDR3 is TGCGCCAGCAGCTTGGAATCAGGACGGAAGAACACTGAAGCTTTCTTT. The V and J genes are TRBV5-1 and TRBJ1-1; no definite D call. CDR3 length equals 16 residues. Trimming took off 0 bases at V and 1 base at J, with 13 bases between the two ends. The germline V gene encodes CDR1 SGHRS and CDR2 YFSETQ. The full variable domain, its missing parts supplied by reference TRBV5-1 and TRBJ1-1, is KAGVTQTPRYLIKTRGQQVTLSCSPISGHRSVSWYQQTPGQGLQFLFEYFSETQRNKGNFPGRFSGRQFSNSRSEMNVSTLELGDSALYLCASSLESGRKNTEAFFGQGTRLTVV.

The rearrangement uses TRBV27 and TRBJ2-5; TRBD1 agrees at 7 bases. The ends lost 2 bases at V and 5 bases at J; junction bases unmatched: 8. The germline CDR1 and CDR2 sequences are MNHEY and SMNVEV (reference sequence). The CDR3 has 15 residues. The CDR3 is CASSLNFRQGETQYF. Written as DNA, the CDR3 is TGTGCCAGCAGTTTAAATTTTCGACAGGGTGAGACCCAGTACTTC.

This chain joins TRBV5-1 and TRBJ1-1; D unresolved. This CDR3 has 13 residues. Germline assignment: CDR1 SGHRS and CDR2 YFSETQ. V lost 0 bases and J 8 bases, leaving 11 bases between the germline ends. This chain's CDR3 is CASSLGWTQEAFF. The CDR3 DNA is TGCGCCAGCAGCTTGGGATGGACCCAAGAAGCTTTCTTT.

This chain uses TRBV5-1 with TRBJ1-2, with TRBD1 matching 8 bases. V was pared by 5 bases and J by 6 bases, with 9 bases of the junction left unmatched. This CDR3 has 14 amino acids. CDR1 is SGHRS and CDR2 is YFSETQ in the germline V gene. The CDR3 sequence: CASSRDRGTNGYTF. CDR3 sequence (DNA): TGCGCCAGCAGTCGTGACAGGGGTACGAATGGCTACACCTTC.

In the case of this clone: Sequence at one end of the junction differs from germline and may be a read error. The chain carries TRBV7-7 and TRBJ2-7; D tentatively fits TRBD1 or TRBD2 (6 bases each). Germline V gives CDR1 SSHAT, CDR2 FNYEAQ (reference sequence). This CDR3 spans 15 amino acids. The CDR3: CASSLGHGGDYEQYF. The CDR3 DNA reads as TGTGCTAGCAGTTTGGGACACGGAGGGGACTACGAGCAGTACTTC.

The rearrangement uses TRBV20-1 and TRBJ2-7; D is unclear. Looked up from germline, CDR1 is DFQATT and CDR2 is SNEGSKA (reference sequence). Trimming shortened V by 5 bases and J by 5 bases, and 10 bases separated the two germline ends. CDR3 length: 11 amino acids. The CDR3 bases are TGCAGTGCTGTAAGACTGGACGAGCAGTACTTC. Translation gives CSAVRLDEQYF.

The V gene is TRBV11-3, the J gene TRBJ2-1, with 8 bases aligning to TRBD2. V shed 6 bases, J shed 7 bases, and the junction held 14 bases outside the gene matches. The CDR3 contains 16 residues. The germline CDR1 and CDR2 sequences are SGHNT and YENEEA. The CDR3 here is CASSPFAGGGGNEQFF. As DNA, the CDR3 is TGTGCCAGCAGTCCCTTCGCGGGAGGAGGTGGGAATGAGCAGTTCTTC.

V and J are TRBV7-2 and TRBJ2-7; a possible D gene is TRBD1 (6 bases). V shed 2 bases and J shed 8 bases, with 16 bases lying between them. The CDR3 contains 14 residues. Per germline, CDR1 SGHTA and CDR2 FQGNSA. The CDR3 is CASSLKGGLMQQYF. For the CDR3, the DNA is TGTGCCAGCAGCTTAAAAGGGGGTCTCATGCAGCAGTACTTC.

The chain employs TRBV21-1 and TRBJ2-7; the D call of TRBD1 is as the table states it, not checked on the DNA. TRBV21-1 is described as a pseudogene. The CDR3 consists of 12 residues. The CDR3 loop is CANKTGGDEQYF. DNA of the CDR3: TGTGCCAACAAGACAGGGGGCGACGAGCAGTACTTC.

The chain combines TRBV4-1 with TRBJ2-7; maybe TRBD2 (5 bases). CDR3 length equals 14 residues. Between the trimmed V and J ends, which lost 3 bases and 3 bases, there was a span of 12 bases. Germline values: CDR1 MGHRA, CDR2 YSYEKL. The CDR3 is CASSHSGLFYEQYF. Here the CDR3 DNA reads TGCGCCAGCAGCCACAGCGGTCTGTTCTACGAGCAGTACTTC.

The J gene is TRBJ2-5, the V gene TRBV2, with TRBD1 as a possible D gene (5 bases). V gave up 7 bases and J gave up 1 base, with 13 bases separating them. CDR1 and CDR2 from the germline V gene are SNHLY and FYNNEI. This CDR3 contains 14 residues. The CDR3, as DNA: TGTGCCAGCAATCAGCGACAGACCCAAGAGACCCAGTACTTC. This codes for CASNQRQTQETQYF.